The 12 T cell receptor beta chains listed next were all sequenced from one sample in a study of blood T cells in healthy people across ages. Primers used in a second PCR of about 7 to 11 cycles were a sample-barcoded 5' primer and a J-beta primer mix. A single record per CDR3 protein comes from TCRdb applying MiXCR to the 5' RACE reads. This table has 630,000 or so distinct CDR3 sequences, 32% appearing once. Material: blood. The origin of the receptors is a woman older than 75 in good health.

Comment on this clonotype: A much larger clone lies a single base off, so this may be a read error. The genes are TRBV7-2 and TRBJ1-5; D unresolved. Germline V lookup: CDR1 SGHTA, CDR2 FQGNSA. This CDR3 has 15 amino acids. The DNA for the CDR3 is TGTGCCGGCAGCTTAGCGAAAGGGAACAATCAGCCCCAGCATTTT. Its translation: CAGSLAKGNNQPQHF.

The chain has TRBV12-3 or TRBV12-4 and TRBJ1-5; 8 bases map to TRBD1. The trim removed 5 bases at V and 11 bases at J, leaving 11 bases unmatched. CDR3 length: 14 amino acids. The DNA of the CDR3 is TGTGCCAGCAGTCTCCAGGGGGCGGCTGGAGCCCAGCATTTT. Protein: CASSLQGAAGAQHF.

This clonotype was seen ten or more times. The chain recombines TRBV5-4 with TRBJ2-5, with 14 bases identical to TRBD2. V gave up 4 bases and J gave up 5 bases; unmatched junction bases: 4. Germline CDR1 and CDR2: SGHNT and YYREEE (reference sequence). This CDR3 has 15 amino acids. Here the CDR3 reads CASSTTSGGVETQYF. CDR3 nucleotides: TGTGCCAGCAGCACGACTAGCGGGGGGGTGGAGACCCAGTACTTC.

With regard to this clonotype: A single base separates this from a much larger clone, so it may be a read error. The chain recombines TRBV15 with TRBJ1-2; no definite D call. The CDR3 length is 13 residues. Trimming left V 5 bases short and J 4 bases short, with 11 bases between. CDR1 is LNHNV and CDR2 is YYDKDF in the germline V gene (reference sequence). The CDR3 is CATSGGSGYGYTF. CDR3 DNA: TGTGCCACCAGCGGTGGGTCCGGCTATGGCTACACCTTC. The full variable domain, its missing parts supplied by reference TRBV15 and TRBJ1-2, is DAMVIQNPRYQVTQFGKPVTLSCSQTLNHNVMYWYQQKSSQAPKLLFHYYDKDFNNEADTPDNFQSRRPNTSFCFLDIRSPGLGDTAMYLCATSGGSGYGYTFGSGTRLTVV.

The chain is built from TRBV12-3 or TRBV12-4 and TRBJ1-1, with D maybe TRBD1 (6 bases). Between the trimmed V and J ends, which lost 0 bases and 5 bases, there was a span of 13 bases. CDR3 length: 15 residues. The CDR3 DNA sequence: TGTGCCAGCAGTTTAGCGCTGATAGGGGGAACTGAAGCTTTCTTT. Translated, it gives CASSLALIGGTEAFF.

With respect to this clonotype: It may be a read error: a sequence one base away is much more abundant. J is TRBJ2-3 and V is TRBV20-1, with D unclear. Germline values: CDR1 DFQATT, CDR2 SNEGSKA (reference sequence). CDR3 length equals 13 residues. The CDR3 loop reads CSASVDQADTRYF. The DNA of the CDR3 is TGCAGTGCTAGTGTCGACCAGGCAGATACGCGGTATTTT.

In its sample, this clonotype was seen many times. The rearrangement joins TRBV6-5 to TRBJ2-4; D not certain. With 6 bases removed from V and 0 bases from J, the gap between germline ends came to 15 bases. CDR1 and CDR2 from the germline V gene are MNHEY and SVGAGI. This CDR3 spans 16 amino acids. Here the CDR3 reads CASSPLRVIAKNIQYF. DNA for the CDR3: TGTGCCAGCAGCCCCCTCCGGGTAATAGCCAAAAACATTCAGTACTTC.

The sample holds many counts of this clonotype. The rearrangement links TRBV18 to TRBJ2-5, with 9 bases identical to TRBD1. CDR3 size: 15 residues. The germline gives CDR1 KGHSH, CDR2 LQKENI. Trimming removed 0 bases from V and 5 bases from J; junction bases left unmatched: 4. The CDR3 is CASSPPTGGMETQYF. The DNA for the CDR3 is TGTGCCAGCTCACCACCGACAGGGGGTATGGAGACCCAGTACTTC.

This chain connects TRBV7-8 to TRBJ2-3; D unclear. This CDR3 comprises 12 residues. Per germline, CDR1 SGHVS and CDR2 FQNEAQ. The V gene lost 4 bases and the J gene lost 8 bases, with 10 bases spanning the gap. The CDR3 protein is CASSSPGVTQYF. Written as DNA, the CDR3 is TGTGCCAGCAGCTCTCCAGGCGTTACGCAGTATTTT.

Comment on this clonotype: Since a much larger clone is just one base distant, this may be a read error. Because it lacks the conserved phenylalanine or tryptophan at the end, this CDR3 is likely a read error. The chain combines TRBV7-6 with TRBJ1-6; 9 nucleotides agree with TRBD1. Germline V gives CDR1 SGHVS, CDR2 FNYEAQ. The junction had 5 bases not matched to a gene; V was cut back by 2 bases and J by 0 bases. The CDR3 contains 18 residues. CDR3 sequence reads: CASSLWGQGSSYNSPLHL. The CDR3 DNA is TGTGCCAGCAGCTTATGGGGACAGGGAAGCTCCTATAATTCACCCCTCCACCTT.

In this sample, this clonotype turned up many times. This sequence joins TRBV20-1 and TRBJ2-3, with D perhaps matching TRBD2 (6 bases). V lost 5 bases and J lost 0, with 12 bases in between. The germline CDR1 and CDR2 sequences are DFQATT and SNEGSKA (reference sequence). This CDR3 region has 14 residues. This chain's CDR3 is CSAWRGTSTDTQYF. DNA for the CDR3: TGCAGTGCTTGGCGGGGTACTAGCACAGATACGCAGTATTTT.

In the case of this clonotype: At one end the junction does not follow the germline gene, possibly because of a read error. This chain joins TRBV3-1 and TRBJ2-7; D possibly corresponds to TRBD1 (6 bases). The CDR3 totals 14 residues. Germline assignment: CDR1 LGHDT and CDR2 YNNKEL (reference sequence). The CDR3: CVSSPPDSPYEQYF. The CDR3 region has the DNA TGTGTCAGCAGTCCCCCGGACAGTCCCTACGAGCAGTACTTC.